These 3 T cell receptor beta chains share one sample of origin, sequenced in a study of identical twins. One entry per CDR3 protein results from TCRdb running MiXCR on the 5' RACE reads. There are around 1.7 million distinct CDR3 sequences in the sample; under 35% occur only once, and over 0.25% lies in the top ten. Source material: cord blood. All receptors come from a newborn girl in good health.

CDR3 loop: CASSLVRTGVKGTEAFF. CDR3 bases: TGCGCCAGCAGCTTGGTTCGGACAGGGGTGAAGGGGACTGAAGCTTTCTTT. The chain joins TRBV5-1 to TRBJ1-1, with TRBD1 matching 9 bases. Germline V gene data show CDR1 as SGHRS and CDR2 as YFSETQ. This CDR3 region has 17 residues. The trim removed 0 bases at V and 5 bases at J, leaving 11 bases unmatched.

This clonotype was observed a handful of times. The rearrangement joins TRBV6-5 to TRBJ2-1; 8 nucleotides agree with TRBD2. Germline CDR1 is MNHEY and CDR2 is SVGAGI. Germline trimming cut 0 bases from V and 10 bases from J; bases unmatched to any gene: 8. This CDR3 region has 15 residues. The CDR3, as DNA: TGTGCCAGCAGTTACTCCGAGCGGGGGTCGGGCGAGCAGTTCTTC. It codes for CASSYSERGSGEQFF.

In its sample, this clonotype was seen a few times. J is TRBJ1-6 and V is TRBV12-3 or TRBV12-4; D may be TRBD1 (5 bases). V was trimmed by 3 bases and J by 0 bases, leaving 12 bases between them. The CDR3 extends over 17 amino acids. The CDR3 sequence is CASSFGTASSYNSPLHF. The CDR3 DNA is TGTGCCAGCAGTTTCGGGACGGCCAGCTCCTATAATTCACCCCTCCACTTT.